The 22 T cell receptor beta chains listed next were all sequenced from one sample in a study of STAT5B mutations in CD4+ large granular lymphocyte leukemia. Profiled with immunoSEQ multiplex PCR; TCRdb holds only in-frame clones, not every one. The table has roughly 30,000 clones, less than 75% seen once; the top ten hold 2%. The source material was CD4+ T cells from blood buffy coats. These receptors were taken from a human donor in good health.

This clone has only one observation. The chain recombines TRBV2 with TRBJ1-5; TRBD1 matches 11 bases. CDR1 SNHLY and CDR2 FYNNEI come from the germline V gene. The CDR3 is 14 residues long. Trimming removed 8 bases from V and 6 bases from J; junction bases left unmatched: 6. The CDR3 DNA is TGTGCCAGCTCCCGGACAGGGGGCACTCAGCCCCAGCATTTT. Its translation: CASSRTGGTQPQHF.

This clone was picked up one time. This CDR3 reads CASSPGLANTIQETQYF. In DNA, the CDR3 is TGTGCCAGCAGTCCGGGACTAGCTAACACCATCCAAGAGACCCAGTACTTC. The rearrangement links TRBV25-1 to TRBJ2-5, with TRBD2 matching 9 bases. The CDR3 is 17 residues long. CDR1 and CDR2 from the germline V gene are MGHDK and SYGVNS. V lost 5 bases and J lost 1; bases outside the gene matches: 11.

This chain's CDR3 is CAWSALTGNYEQYF. CDR3 DNA sequence: TGTGCCTGGAGTGCACTCACAGGGAACTACGAGCAGTACTTC. V and J are TRBV30 and TRBJ2-7; tentatively, D is TRBD1 (6 bases). The V gene's germline CDR1 is GTSNPN and CDR2 SVGIG (reference sequence). This CDR3 has 14 amino acids. Trimming pared 1 base from V and 3 bases from J, leaving 13 bases between.

V gene TRBV5-8 combines with J gene TRBJ2-7; a weak D match, TRBD1 (5 bases). Germline assignment: CDR1 SGHTS and CDR2 YDEGEE. This CDR3 spans 12 amino acids. V was trimmed by 1 base and J by 7 bases, leaving 9 bases between them. The CDR3 spells CASSLLGLEQYF. The CDR3 DNA reads TGTGCCAGCAGCTTGCTGGGGCTGGAGCAGTACTTC.

In its sample, this clone was seen a few times. The genes are TRBV19 and TRBJ1-4; D call uncertain. The CDR3 covers 12 residues. CDR1 and CDR2 from the germline V gene are LNHDA and SQIVND (reference sequence). The V and J ends lost 10 bases and 7 bases respectively, with 13 bases between them. The CDR3 spells CATSEGFEKLFF. The CDR3 DNA sequence: TGTGCCACCTCGGAGGGTTTTGAAAAACTGTTTTTT.

This chain joins TRBV2 and TRBJ1-2, with D tentatively TRBD1 (6 bases). CDR3 size: 14 residues. Between the trimmed V and J ends, which lost 6 bases and 6 bases, there was a span of 17 bases. CDR1 is SNHLY, CDR2 FYNNEI, per germline. CDR3 sequence: CASRRGGDFNGYTF. CDR3 DNA sequence: TGTGCCAGCAGGCGAGGGGGGGATTTCAATGGCTACACCTTC.

The chain joins TRBV2 to TRBJ2-1; D is undetermined. Germline CDR1 reads SNHLY; CDR2 reads FYNNEI. The CDR3 sequence is 14 residues long. The germline V and J ends were trimmed by 4 bases and 7 bases, with 14 bases remaining between them. As DNA, the CDR3 is TGTGCCAGCAGTGGGACGGTCGGGTATAATGAGCAGTTCTTC. It yields the protein CASSGTVGYNEQFF.

The V gene is TRBV7-2, the J gene TRBJ1-3; TRBD1 aligns across 8 bases. Germline V CDR1 and CDR2: SGHTA, FQGNSA. Losses at the gene ends were 5 bases for V and 0 bases for J; bases not matched to a gene: 9. This CDR3 region has 17 residues. The CDR3 DNA follows: TGTGCCAGCAGCCCAGGACAGGGCCTGGACTCTGGAAACACCATATATTTT. Its protein is CASSPGQGLDSGNTIYF.

The gene calls are TRBV5-1 and TRBJ2-3; 12 nucleotides match TRBD2. The CDR3 loop spans 17 amino acids. V shed 4 bases and J 4 bases; nucleotides not matched to a gene: 10. Germline-derived CDR1 and CDR2 are SGHRS and YFSETQ. DNA for the CDR3: TGCGCCAGCAGCACGGTGGGTCTAGCGGGGGGGCCAGATACGCAGTATTTT. Its protein product is CASSTVGLAGGPDTQYF.

This clone was found a few times. This sequence joins TRBV15 and TRBJ1-1; D might be TRBD1 (6 bases). The CDR3 covers 15 residues. Germline V gene lookup returns CDR1 LNHNV and CDR2 YYDKDF (reference sequence). The V and J ends lost 3 bases and 4 bases respectively, with 15 bases between them. The CDR3 nucleotides read TGTGCCACCAGCAGCGGGAGGGGGGATACCACTGAAGCTTTCTTT. As protein: CATSSGRGDTTEAFF.

V and J are TRBV11-2 and TRBJ2-1; 7 bases line up with TRBD2. Unmatched junction bases numbered 3, after V lost 0 bases and J lost 1 base. Per germline, CDR1 SGHAT and CDR2 FQNNGV. The CDR3 has 16 amino acids. The CDR3 region has the DNA TGTGCCAGCAGCTTAGAACCGGGACTATCCTACAATGAGCAGTTCTTC. Protein sequence: CASSLEPGLSYNEQFF.

The chain has TRBV6-6 and TRBJ1-2; D is unresolved. This CDR3 spans 13 amino acids. V lost 0 bases to trimming and J lost 7 bases, with 9 bases between them. Germline CDR1 and CDR2: MNHNY and SVGAGI (reference sequence). CDR3 region: CASSYSQDFGYTF. CDR3 nucleotides: TGTGCCAGCAGTTACTCTCAGGACTTTGGCTACACCTTC.

The rearrangement joins TRBV5-6 to TRBJ1-6, with TRBD1 as a possible D gene (6 bases). Trimming left V 2 bases short and J 0 bases short, with 9 bases between. Germline loops: CDR1 SGHDT, CDR2 YYEEEE. The CDR3 spans 16 residues. CDR3 residues: CASSFYRDSYNSPLHF. CDR3 DNA sequence: TGTGCCAGCAGCTTCTACAGGGACTCCTATAATTCACCCCTCCACTTT.

The chain employs TRBV18 and TRBJ1-4; D not certain. Germline CDR1 and CDR2: KGHSH and LQKENI. V was shortened by 2 bases and J by 6 bases, with 7 bases between the two germline ends. This CDR3 is built from 13 residues. The CDR3 loop reads CASSPRLDEKLFF. CDR3 DNA sequence: TGTGCCAGCTCACCAAGATTGGATGAAAAACTGTTTTTT. The full variable domain, rest sourced from reference TRBV18 and TRBJ1-4, is NAGVMQNPRHLVRRRGQEARLRCSPMKGHSHVYWYRQLPEEGLKFMVYLQKENIIDESGMPKERFSAEFPKEGPSILRIQQVVRGDSAAYFCASSPRLDEKLFFGSGTQLSVL.

This chain connects TRBV5-1 to TRBJ2-7, with a tentative D call TRBD1 (6 bases). The CDR3 extends over 16 amino acids. CDR1 is SGHRS, CDR2 YFSETQ, per germline. Trimming cost V 4 bases and J 0 bases, with 17 bases left between them. DNA of the CDR3: TGCGCCAGCAGCCCAAGCAGGGGCCTGAGCTCCTACGAGCAGTACTTC. This gives the protein CASSPSRGLSSYEQYF.

The J gene is TRBJ2-4, the V gene TRBV27; 14 nucleotides align to TRBD2. The CDR3 totals 22 residues. Unmatched junction bases numbered 19, after V lost 5 bases and J lost 1 base. The germline gives CDR1 MNHEY, CDR2 SMNVEV (reference sequence). The CDR3, as DNA: TGTGCCAGCAGTCCGCGACGACTAGCGGGGGGGCCTGGGGAGAGGGCCAAAAACATTCAGTACTTC. Protein product: CASSPRRLAGGPGERAKNIQYF.

The chain joins TRBV6-1 to TRBJ2-4; a weak D match, TRBD1 (5 bases). The germline V gene has CDR1 MNHNS and CDR2 SASEGT. The CDR3 length is 15 residues. Trimming removed 6 bases from V and 0 bases from J, with 12 bases in between. CDR3 nucleotide sequence: TGTGCCAGCAGACGACAGACACTAGCCAAAAACATTCAGTACTTC. Amino acids: CASRRQTLAKNIQYF.

This clone turned up a few times. The rearrangement links TRBV19 to TRBJ1-2; D not certain. V lost 4 bases and J lost 7, with 19 bases in between. Germline V lookup: CDR1 LNHDA, CDR2 SQIVND (reference sequence). This CDR3 is 15 amino acids long. CDR3 DNA: TGTGCCAGTAGTACCCGAAGAGGTTGGGCTTCTGGCTACACCTTC. This translates into CASSTRRGWASGYTF.

The CDR3 reads CASRPAGAGEQYF. The DNA of the CDR3 is TGCGCCAGCAGACCTGCAGGGGCGGGCGAGCAGTACTTC. The rearrangement links TRBV5-1 to TRBJ2-7, with D perhaps matching TRBD1 (6 bases). This CDR3 is 13 amino acids long. The germline V and J ends were trimmed by 5 bases and 6 bases, with 15 bases remaining between them. Germline-derived CDR1 and CDR2 are SGHRS and YFSETQ.

This sequence joins TRBV7-2 and TRBJ2-7, with D possibly matching TRBD1 (6 bases). The CDR3 runs to 13 residues. The germline gives CDR1 SGHTA, CDR2 FQGNSA. V was trimmed by 5 bases and J by 5 bases, leaving 13 bases between them. The CDR3 spells CASSITGLDEQYF. CDR3 nucleotides: TGTGCCAGCAGCATAACAGGGTTAGACGAGCAGTACTTC.

V and J are TRBV14 and TRBJ2-5; D unresolved. V dropped 1 base and J dropped 5 bases, with 14 bases sitting between them. Germline V gene data show CDR1 as SGHDN and CDR2 as FVKESK. This CDR3 is built from 15 residues. The CDR3 DNA follows: TGTGCCAGCAGCCAAGGATTATGGACGTCGGAGACCCAGTACTTC. It encodes CASSQGLWTSETQYF.

The chain combines TRBV7-8 with TRBJ2-2, with D possibly matching TRBD1 (6 bases). This CDR3 has 13 amino acids. The V end lost 5 bases, the J end lost 6 bases, and 10 bases lay between the germline ends. Germline loops: CDR1 SGHVS, CDR2 FQNEAQ. The CDR3, as DNA: TGTGCCAGCAGCCCAAACAGGGCCGGGGAGCTGTTTTTT. As protein: CASSPNRAGELFF.